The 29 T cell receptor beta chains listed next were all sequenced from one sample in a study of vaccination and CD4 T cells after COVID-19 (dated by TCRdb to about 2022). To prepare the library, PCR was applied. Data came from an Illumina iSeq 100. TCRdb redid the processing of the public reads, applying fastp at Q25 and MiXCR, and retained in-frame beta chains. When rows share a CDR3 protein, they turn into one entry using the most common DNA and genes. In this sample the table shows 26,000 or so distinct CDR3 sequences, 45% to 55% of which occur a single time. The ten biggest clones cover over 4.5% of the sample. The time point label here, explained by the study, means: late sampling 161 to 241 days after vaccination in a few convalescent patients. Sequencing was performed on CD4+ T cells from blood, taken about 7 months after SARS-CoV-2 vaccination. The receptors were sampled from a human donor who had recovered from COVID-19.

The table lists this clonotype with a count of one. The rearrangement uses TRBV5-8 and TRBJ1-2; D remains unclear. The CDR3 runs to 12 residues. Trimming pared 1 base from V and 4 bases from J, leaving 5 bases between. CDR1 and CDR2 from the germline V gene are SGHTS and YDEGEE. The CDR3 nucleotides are TGTGCCAGCAGCTTGCGGGCCTATGGCTACACCTTC. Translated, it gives CASSLRAYGYTF.

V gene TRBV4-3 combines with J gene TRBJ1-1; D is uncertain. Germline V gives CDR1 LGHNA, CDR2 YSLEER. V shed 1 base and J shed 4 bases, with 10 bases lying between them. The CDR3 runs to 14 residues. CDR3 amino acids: CASSQGGRGTEAFF. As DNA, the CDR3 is TGCGCCAGCAGCCAAGGTGGCCGAGGCACTGAAGCTTTCTTT.

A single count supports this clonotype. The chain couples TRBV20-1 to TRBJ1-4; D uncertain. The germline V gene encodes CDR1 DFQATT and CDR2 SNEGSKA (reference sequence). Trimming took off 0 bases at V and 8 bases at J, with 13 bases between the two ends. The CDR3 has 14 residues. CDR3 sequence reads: CSARDSGDREKLFF. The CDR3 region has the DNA TGCAGTGCTAGAGACTCAGGAGACCGGGAAAAACTGTTTTTT.

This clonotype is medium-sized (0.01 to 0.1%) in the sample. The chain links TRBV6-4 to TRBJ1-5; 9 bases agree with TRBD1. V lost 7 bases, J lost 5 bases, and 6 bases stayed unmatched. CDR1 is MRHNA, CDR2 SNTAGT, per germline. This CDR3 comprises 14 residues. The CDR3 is CASKDRGWDQPQHF. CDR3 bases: TGTGCCAGCAAAGACAGGGGGTGGGATCAGCCCCAGCATTTT.

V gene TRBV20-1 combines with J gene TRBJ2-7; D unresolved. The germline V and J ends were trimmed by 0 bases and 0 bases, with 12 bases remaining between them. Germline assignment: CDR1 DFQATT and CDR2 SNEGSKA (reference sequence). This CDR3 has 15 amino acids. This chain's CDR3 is CSARDPAESSYEQYF. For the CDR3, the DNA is TGCAGTGCTAGAGATCCCGCCGAGAGCTCCTACGAGCAGTACTTC.

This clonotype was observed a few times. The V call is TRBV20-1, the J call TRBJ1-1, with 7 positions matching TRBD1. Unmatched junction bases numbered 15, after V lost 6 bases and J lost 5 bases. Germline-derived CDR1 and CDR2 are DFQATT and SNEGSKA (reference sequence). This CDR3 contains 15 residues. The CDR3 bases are TGCAGTGCGCCGACAGGGCGGGGGGGGCGGACTGAAGCTTTCTTT. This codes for CSAPTGRGGRTEAFF.

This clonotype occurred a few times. CDR3 sequence: CASSYSRNEQFF. CDR3 sequence (DNA): TGTGCCAGCAGTTACTCGCGAAATGAGCAGTTCTTC. The chain combines TRBV6-2 or TRBV6-3 with TRBJ2-1; the D is unclear. V shed 0 bases and J shed 7 bases, with 4 bases lying between them. The CDR3 runs to 12 residues. CDR1 is MNHEY, CDR2 SVGEGT, per germline.

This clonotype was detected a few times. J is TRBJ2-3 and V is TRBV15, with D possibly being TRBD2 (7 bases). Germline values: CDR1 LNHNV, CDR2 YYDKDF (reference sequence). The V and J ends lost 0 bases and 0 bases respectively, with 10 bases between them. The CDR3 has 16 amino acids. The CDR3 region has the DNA TGTGCCACCAGCAGAGATCGCGGGGGCAGCACAGATACGCAGTATTTT. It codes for CATSRDRGGSTDTQYF.

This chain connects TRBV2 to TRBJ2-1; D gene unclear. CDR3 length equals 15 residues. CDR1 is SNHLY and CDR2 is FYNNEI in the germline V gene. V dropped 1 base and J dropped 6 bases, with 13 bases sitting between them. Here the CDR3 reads CASSEGIVPGNEQFF. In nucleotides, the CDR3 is TGTGCCAGCAGTGAAGGGATAGTGCCGGGCAATGAGCAGTTCTTC.

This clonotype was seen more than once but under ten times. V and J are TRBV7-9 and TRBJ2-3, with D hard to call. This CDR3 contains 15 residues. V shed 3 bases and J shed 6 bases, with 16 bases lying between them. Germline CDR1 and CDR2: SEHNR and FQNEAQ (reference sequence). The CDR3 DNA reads TGTGCCAGCAGCTTTTCTAGTGGGGTACGGGATACGCAGTATTTT. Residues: CASSFSSGVRDTQYF.

CDR3 in DNA: TGTGCCAGCAGCTCCACCAGTACCGGTGGGGTCTCTGGAAACACCATATATTTT. Translating gives CASSSTSTGGVSGNTIYF. The rearrangement uses TRBV7-6 and TRBJ1-3, with no clear D. The CDR3 covers 18 residues. V lost 4 bases to trimming and J lost 0 bases, with 19 bases between them. CDR1 and CDR2 (germline): SGHVS, FNYEAQ.

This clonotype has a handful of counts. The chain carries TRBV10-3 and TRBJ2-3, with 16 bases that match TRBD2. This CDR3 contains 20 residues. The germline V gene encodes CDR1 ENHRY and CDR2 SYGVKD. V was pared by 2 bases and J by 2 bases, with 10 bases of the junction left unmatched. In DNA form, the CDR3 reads TGTGCCATCAGTGAGACCCGGGGACTAGCGGGAGGGCCCGACACAGATACGCAGTATTTT. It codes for CAISETRGLAGGPDTDTQYF.

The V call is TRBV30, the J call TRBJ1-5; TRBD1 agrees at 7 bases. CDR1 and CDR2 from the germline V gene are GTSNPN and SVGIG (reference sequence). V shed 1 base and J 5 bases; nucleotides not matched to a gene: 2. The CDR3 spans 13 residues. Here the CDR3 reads CAWSEGADQPQHF. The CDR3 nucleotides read TGTGCCTGGAGTGAGGGGGCCGATCAGCCCCAGCATTTT.

CDR3: CASTTGGTQYF. The DNA of the CDR3 is TGTGCCAGCACTACGGGGGGGACCCAGTACTTC. The chain carries TRBV11-2 and TRBJ2-5, with 7 bases aligning to TRBD2. The V and J ends lost 7 bases and 7 bases, in that order; junction bases with no gene match: 3. In germline, CDR1 is SGHAT, CDR2 FQNNGV. The CDR3 covers 11 residues.

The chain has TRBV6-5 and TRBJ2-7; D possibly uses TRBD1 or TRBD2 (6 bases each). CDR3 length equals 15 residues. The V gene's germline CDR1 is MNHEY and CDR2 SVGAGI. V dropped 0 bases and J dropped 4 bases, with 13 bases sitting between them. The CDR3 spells CASSYSQGRRYEQYF. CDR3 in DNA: TGTGCCAGCAGTTACTCCCAGGGGAGGAGGTACGAGCAGTACTTC.

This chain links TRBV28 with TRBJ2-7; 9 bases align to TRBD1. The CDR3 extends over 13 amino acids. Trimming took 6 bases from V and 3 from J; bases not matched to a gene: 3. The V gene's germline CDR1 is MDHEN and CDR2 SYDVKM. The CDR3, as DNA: TGTGCCAGCAGGGGACAGGGAAGCTACGAGCAGTACTTC. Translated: CASRGQGSYEQYF. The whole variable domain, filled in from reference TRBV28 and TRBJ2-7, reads DVKVTQSSRYLVKRTGEKVFLECVQDMDHENMFWYRQDPGLGLRLIYFSYDVKMKEKGDIPEGYSVSREKKERFSLILESASTNQTSMYLCASRGQGSYEQYFGPGTRLTVT.

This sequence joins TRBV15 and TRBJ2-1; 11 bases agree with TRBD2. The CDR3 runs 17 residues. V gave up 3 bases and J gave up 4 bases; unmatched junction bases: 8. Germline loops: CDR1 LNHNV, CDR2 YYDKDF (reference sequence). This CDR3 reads CATSRSLTSGRYNEQFF. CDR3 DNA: TGTGCCACCAGCAGGTCACTCACTAGCGGGAGATACAATGAGCAGTTCTTC.

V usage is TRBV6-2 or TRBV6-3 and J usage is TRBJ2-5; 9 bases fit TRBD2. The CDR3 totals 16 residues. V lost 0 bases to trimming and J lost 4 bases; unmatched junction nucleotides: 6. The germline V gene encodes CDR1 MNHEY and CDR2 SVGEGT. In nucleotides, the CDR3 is TGTGCCAGCAGTTACTCCCAGCGGGAGGCTACAGAGACCCAGTACTTC. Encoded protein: CASSYSQREATETQYF.

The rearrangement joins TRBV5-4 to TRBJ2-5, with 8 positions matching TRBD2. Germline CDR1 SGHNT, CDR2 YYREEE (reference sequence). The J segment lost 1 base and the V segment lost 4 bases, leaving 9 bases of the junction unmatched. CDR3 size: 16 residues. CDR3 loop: CASSTPKAGAQETQYF. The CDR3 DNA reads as TGTGCCAGCAGCACACCTAAAGCGGGAGCCCAAGAGACCCAGTACTTC.

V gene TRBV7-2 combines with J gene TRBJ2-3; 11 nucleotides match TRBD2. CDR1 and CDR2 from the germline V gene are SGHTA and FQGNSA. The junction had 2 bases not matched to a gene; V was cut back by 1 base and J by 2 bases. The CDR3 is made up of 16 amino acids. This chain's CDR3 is CASSLGLAGITDTQYF. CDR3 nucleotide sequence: TGTGCCAGCAGCTTAGGACTAGCGGGAATCACAGATACGCAGTATTTT.

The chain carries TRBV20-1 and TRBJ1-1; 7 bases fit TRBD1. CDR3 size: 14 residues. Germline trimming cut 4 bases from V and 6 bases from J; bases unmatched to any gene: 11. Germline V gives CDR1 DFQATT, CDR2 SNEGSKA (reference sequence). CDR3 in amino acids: CSATPRRGRAEAFF. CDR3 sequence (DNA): TGCAGTGCTACGCCGCGGAGGGGGCGGGCTGAAGCTTTCTTT.

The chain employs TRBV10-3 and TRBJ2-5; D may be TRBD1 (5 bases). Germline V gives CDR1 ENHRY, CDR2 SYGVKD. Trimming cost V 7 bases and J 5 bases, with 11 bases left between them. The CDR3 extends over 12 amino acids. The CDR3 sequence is CAITDNSETQYF. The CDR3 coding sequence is TGTGCCATCACGGACAATTCTGAGACCCAGTACTTC.

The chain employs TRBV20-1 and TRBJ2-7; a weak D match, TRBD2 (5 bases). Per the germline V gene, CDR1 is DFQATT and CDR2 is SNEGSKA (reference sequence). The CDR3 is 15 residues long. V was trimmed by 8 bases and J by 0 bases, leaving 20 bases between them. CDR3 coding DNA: TGCAGTACTTGGCCAGAACGGGGTGCCTCCTACGAGCAGTACTTC. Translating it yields CSTWPERGASYEQYF.

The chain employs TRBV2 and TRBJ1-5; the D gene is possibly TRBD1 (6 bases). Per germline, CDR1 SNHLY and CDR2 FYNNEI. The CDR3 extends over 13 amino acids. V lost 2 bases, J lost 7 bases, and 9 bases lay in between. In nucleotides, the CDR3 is TGTGCCAGCAGTGAATTGGGGGGCCAGCCCCAGCATTTT. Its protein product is CASSELGGQPQHF.

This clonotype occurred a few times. Here the CDR3 reads CASSTPQASTDTQYF. The CDR3 region has the DNA TGTGCCAGCAGCACCCCCCAAGCTAGCACAGATACGCAGTATTTT. This chain connects TRBV7-8 to TRBJ2-3; D remains ambiguous. Germline V gene lookup returns CDR1 SGHVS and CDR2 FQNEAQ. The V end was cut by 5 bases, the J end by 0 bases, with 12 bases between. CDR3 length: 15 amino acids.

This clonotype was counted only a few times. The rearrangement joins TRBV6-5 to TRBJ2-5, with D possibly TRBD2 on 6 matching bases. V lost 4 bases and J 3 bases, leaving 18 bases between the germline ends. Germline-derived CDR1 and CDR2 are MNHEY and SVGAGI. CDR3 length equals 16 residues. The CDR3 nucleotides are TGTGCCAGCAGTTCCCCCCTTTCCGGGAGAGAAGAGACCCAGTACTTC. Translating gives CASSSPLSGREETQYF.

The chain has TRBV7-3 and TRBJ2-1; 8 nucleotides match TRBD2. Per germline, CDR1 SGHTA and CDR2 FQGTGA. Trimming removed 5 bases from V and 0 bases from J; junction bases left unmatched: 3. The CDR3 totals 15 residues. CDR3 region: CASSASGSSYNEQFF. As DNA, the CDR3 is TGTGCCAGCAGCGCAAGCGGGAGCTCCTACAATGAGCAGTTCTTC.

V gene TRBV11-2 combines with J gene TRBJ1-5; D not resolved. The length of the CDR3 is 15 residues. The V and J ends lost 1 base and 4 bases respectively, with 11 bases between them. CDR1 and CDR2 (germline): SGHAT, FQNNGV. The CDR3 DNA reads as TGTGCCAGCAGCTTAGGCCCTTCCGGTAATCAGCCCCAGCATTTT. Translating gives CASSLGPSGNQPQHF.

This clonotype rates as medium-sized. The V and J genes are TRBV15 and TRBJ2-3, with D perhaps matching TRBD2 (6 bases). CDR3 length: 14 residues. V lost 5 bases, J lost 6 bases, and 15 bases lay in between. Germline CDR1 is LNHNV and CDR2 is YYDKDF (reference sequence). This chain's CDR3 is CATSPRLVLDTQYF. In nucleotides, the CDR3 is TGTGCCACCAGCCCTCGACTAGTTCTTGATACGCAGTATTTT.